The clone carrying this T cell receptor (beta chain) came up many times. The sample originates from a study of T-cell reconstitution after alpha-beta-depleted transplantation in children. The authors prepared the TCRbeta library with unique molecular identifiers. TCRdb reanalysed the PCR reads using MiXCR and keeps one entry per CDR3 protein. This sample has roughly 200,000 distinct CDR3 sequences, with more than 6.5% found just once. From germline, CDR1 is SQVTM and CDR2 ANQGSEA. This CDR3 is 18 amino acids long. V lost 0 bases to trimming and J lost 4 bases; unmatched junction nucleotides: 15. The receptor's source is a human donor who donated a stem cell graft to a child with Wiskott-Aldrich syndrome. Material: PBMCs from the stem cell graft donor, obtained from the stem cell graft. This rearrangement joins TRBV29-1 to TRBJ2-5; 9 bases are shared with TRBD2. The CDR3 coding sequence is TGCAGCGTTGAAGATTCTGCGGGGGGGCCGATGGTCTCAGAGACCCAGTACTTC. Amino acid sequence: CSVEDSAGGPMVSETQYF.